Included here is one T cell receptor (beta chain) sequence, with context. Its antigen remains unidentified. This record belongs to a study of T cell responses to AZD1222 COVID-19 vaccine. Germline V gene sequence: CDR1 LGHNA, CDR2 YSLEER. The V gene lost 0 bases and the J gene lost 7 bases, with 10 bases spanning the gap. The CDR3 consists of 15 residues. The study, taken as a whole, reports: Without day 14 samples, only post-peak T cell repertoires were studied.

Second-dose intervals near 4 or 12 weeks were combined. Produced via immunoSEQ multiplex PCR; TCRdb's table is partial and in-frame only. This sample carries 120,000 or so clones, 84% of them seen once, and the ten largest clones take roughly a quarter. The starting material was peripheral blood, obtained 28 days after the second AZD1222 dose. This receptor was obtained from an adult who received the AZD1222 COVID-19 vaccine. The rearrangement joins TRBV4-3 to TRBJ1-6; D is unclear. CDR3 coding DNA: TGCGCCAGCAGCCAAGATTCCAGCAGGAATTCACCCCTCCACTTT. The encoded protein is CASSQDSSRNSPLHF.